This T cell receptor (beta chain) was sequenced during a study of shared clonotypes between healthy human individuals. Study-level findings and limits: The generation probabilities recorded for non-shared clonotypes fell below those of clonotypes shared by all four donors.

As concerns this clone: Its specificity is not known.

With V trimmed by 5 bases and J by 2 bases, 8 bases remained unmatched. Germline loops: CDR1 SGHTA, CDR2 FQGNSA. The CDR3 is 15 amino acids. Investigators divided CD4+ cells into CD45RA+ naive and CD45RA-negative memory subsets. How the authors handled the data: In the immunoSEQ data, sequences were junction-only and lacked quality scores, so filtering differed. Here immunoSEQ multiplex PCR was the method, and the copy in TCRdb shows in-frame clones only, minus some. V and J calls and clone size are given by that table; D and trimming were obtained from the DNA. The sample has some 1.1 million clones; 77% are singletons.

Sequencing was done on a sample of memory CD4+ T cells from PBMCs. Subset given: CD45RA-negative fraction. The sequence was obtained from a man in his late teens or twenties in good health. Some clones in this sample may be carry-over from other donors' samples. The V call is TRBV7-2, the J call TRBJ2-7, with 8 bases lining up with TRBD1. CDR3 DNA: TGTGCCAGCAGCGTCGAGGGGACAGGCCCCTACGAGCAGTACTTC. Amino acid sequence: CASSVEGTGPYEQYF.